This T cell receptor beta chain is drawn from a study of Ad26.COV2.S vaccination and SARS-CoV-2 variants. The table came from immunoSEQ multiplex PCR; TCRdb's copy has only in-frame clones and leaves some out. The table includes 350,000 to 400,000 clones, 88% detected once. Treatment described: about 20 received Ad26.COV2.S at low or high dose, single or two shots; roughly five received placebo; per-sample allocation not given. The study sampled participants on day 63 after the first vaccine or placebo injection. Trimming pared 4 bases from V and 1 base from J, leaving 14 bases between. CDR1 is SGDLS, CDR2 YYNGEE, per germline. CDR3 length: 15 amino acids.

This TCR was sampled from a person between 18 and 60 years old who received the Ad26.COV2.S COVID-19 vaccine or a placebo. The sample here was peripheral blood, taken in a trial of Ad26.COV2.S vaccine versus placebo. This chain links TRBV9 with TRBJ1-1; D is unresolved. CDR3: CASSQGGEKNTEAFF. CDR3 bases: TGTGCCAGCAGCCAAGGTGGGGAGAAGAACACTGAAGCTTTCTTT.